One sample yielded the 32 T cell receptor beta chains listed below, sequenced in a study of T cell responses to AZD1222 COVID-19 vaccine. Produced via immunoSEQ multiplex PCR; TCRdb's table is partial and in-frame only. The repertoire has 80,000 to 100,000 clones, around nine tenths of them found once; the top ten carry 13%. The sample was peripheral blood, taken on day 0 of AZD1222 vaccination. The receptors were gathered from an adult in good health.

V is TRBV29-1 and J is TRBJ2-7, with 7 bases identical to TRBD2. This CDR3 contains 13 residues. CDR1 SQVTM and CDR2 ANQGSEA come from the germline V gene. With 7 bases clipped from V and 7 bases from J, the junction kept 13 bases outside the gene matches. CDR3 DNA sequence: TGCAGCGCTAGACAGACCGGGGGGTATGAGCAGTACTTC. Translated: CSARQTGGYEQYF.

The chain uses TRBV7-2 and TRBJ1-2; 10 bases are a match to TRBD1. Germline trimming cut 2 bases from V and 2 bases from J; bases unmatched to any gene: 5. This CDR3 region has 16 residues. Germline V lookup: CDR1 SGHTA, CDR2 FQGNSA. The CDR3 spells CASSLSSTGGNYGYTF. CDR3 nucleotide sequence: TGTGCCAGCAGCTTATCTTCGACAGGGGGCAACTATGGCTACACCTTC.

V gene TRBV6-5 combines with J gene TRBJ1-2, with D perhaps TRBD1 (5 bases). Germline V gene sequence: CDR1 MNHEY, CDR2 SVGAGI. The CDR3 length is 13 residues. The V end was cut by 5 bases, the J end by 13 bases, with 20 bases between. The CDR3 protein is CASSQGRQYGPTF. As DNA, the CDR3 is TGTGCCAGCAGTCAGGGACGGCAATATGGACCCACCTTC.

CDR3 sequence: CASSVSSNQPQHF. CDR3 DNA: TGCGCCAGCAGCGTAAGTAGCAATCAGCCCCAGCATTTT. The V gene is TRBV5-1, the J gene TRBJ1-5; no reliable D call. The V gene lost 4 bases and the J gene lost 0 bases, with 5 bases spanning the gap. This CDR3 is built from 13 residues. Germline V CDR1 and CDR2: SGHRS, YFSETQ.

The sample holds one count of this clone. The V gene is TRBV2, the J gene TRBJ1-1, with 8 bases identical to TRBD1. The germline V gene has CDR1 SNHLY and CDR2 FYNNEI. The CDR3 is 15 residues long. Unmatched junction bases numbered 7, after V lost 6 bases and J lost 1 base. CDR3: CASSYRDRTNTEAFF. The CDR3 bases are TGTGCCAGCAGCTACCGGGACAGGACGAACACTGAAGCTTTCTTT.

The rearrangement joins TRBV7-2 to TRBJ2-7; weak D call: TRBD1 (5 bases). V lost 5 bases and J 9 bases, leaving 11 bases between the germline ends. Germline V gene lookup returns CDR1 SGHTA and CDR2 FQGNSA. CDR3 length: 11 amino acids. CDR3 sequence (DNA): TGTGCCAGCAGCACCCAGGGAAGGCAGTACTTC. Its translation is CASSTQGRQYF.

Here the CDR3 DNA reads TGTGCCAGCAGCCAAACTTGGGCCAGCGGGGGCTCGGATAGGGAGCTGTTTTTT. Its translation is CASSQTWASGGSDRELFF. The chain has TRBV4-2 and TRBJ2-2, with 8 bases identical to TRBD2. Looked up from germline, CDR1 is LGHNA and CDR2 is YNFKEQ. The CDR3 runs to 18 residues. J gave up 9 bases and V 2 bases, and 17 bases lay outside the gene matches.

The table lists this clone with a count of one. The CDR3 loop reads CASSKDGYGNTIYF. CDR3 nucleotide sequence: TGTGCCAGCAGTAAAGACGGTTATGGAAACACCATATATTTT. The chain couples TRBV6-2 or TRBV6-3 to TRBJ1-3; D is uncertain. V lost 5 bases, J lost 3 bases, and 11 bases lay in between. CDR3 length: 14 amino acids. Germline V gives CDR1 MNHEY, CDR2 SVGEGT.

CDR3 DNA: TGCGCCAGCAGCCAAGGGCTAGGGGACTACGAGCAGTACTTC. This translates into CASSQGLGDYEQYF. The chain employs TRBV4-3 and TRBJ2-7; tentatively, D is TRBD1 (5 bases). Germline V gene sequence: CDR1 LGHNA, CDR2 YSLEER. Trimming shortened V by 1 base and J by 3 bases, and 10 bases separated the two germline ends. The CDR3 extends over 14 amino acids.

The gene calls are TRBV13 and TRBJ1-3; 9 bases are a match to TRBD1. The CDR3 loop spans 14 amino acids. Trimming cost V 4 bases and J 4 bases; bases outside gene matches: 2. Per germline, CDR1 PRHDT and CDR2 FYEKMQ (reference sequence). The CDR3 is CASSWGQGGNTIYF. CDR3 nucleotides: TGTGCCAGCAGCTGGGGACAGGGAGGAAACACCATATATTTT.

The rearrangement uses TRBV13 and TRBJ1-1; TRBD1 is a possible D gene (6 bases). The V gene's germline CDR1 is PRHDT and CDR2 FYEKMQ (reference sequence). V lost 3 bases and J lost 0, with 8 bases in between. This CDR3 spans 14 amino acids. In DNA form, the CDR3 reads TGTGCCAGCAGCTTCGGACAGTTGAACACTGAAGCTTTCTTT. It yields the protein CASSFGQLNTEAFF.

The rearrangement uses TRBV10-2 and TRBJ1-2; TRBD1 agrees at 10 bases. Per germline, CDR1 WSHSY and CDR2 SAAADI. Trimming at V came to 6 bases and at J to 8 bases, leaving 6 bases not matched to a gene. The CDR3 totals 13 residues. CDR3 in DNA: TGCGCCAGCAGAAGAGGGACAGGGGAAGGCTACACCTTC. Translated: CASRRGTGEGYTF.

This sequence joins TRBV7-9 and TRBJ1-4; 9 nucleotides line up with TRBD1. V lost 1 base, J lost 8 bases, and 8 bases stayed unmatched. The CDR3 contains 16 residues. Per the germline V gene, CDR1 is SEHNR and CDR2 is FQNEAQ (reference sequence). The chain's CDR3 is CASSLVSGTGKEKLFF. As DNA, the CDR3 is TGTGCCAGCAGCTTAGTCTCCGGGACAGGGAAAGAAAAACTGTTTTTT.

CDR3 amino acids: CASSMAGGASGYTF. CDR3 sequence (DNA): TGTGCCAGTAGTATGGCAGGGGGCGCGTCTGGCTACACCTTC. J is TRBJ1-2 and V is TRBV19; 8 bases match TRBD1. V was clipped by 3 bases and J by 7 bases; unmatched bases: 7. Per the germline V gene, CDR1 is LNHDA and CDR2 is SQIVND (reference sequence). The CDR3 loop spans 14 amino acids.

The chain couples TRBV2 to TRBJ1-1, with D perhaps TRBD1 (5 bases). V shed 3 bases and J shed 1 base, with 12 bases lying between them. CDR3 length equals 15 residues. The germline V gene encodes CDR1 SNHLY and CDR2 FYNNEI. The CDR3 reads CASSESPGKNTEAFF. In DNA form, the CDR3 reads TGTGCCAGCAGTGAGAGTCCAGGGAAGAACACTGAAGCTTTCTTT.

The chain couples TRBV5-5 to TRBJ1-5; a weak D match, TRBD1 (6 bases). The CDR3 covers 15 residues. Trimming removed 5 bases from V and 0 bases from J, with 12 bases in between. In germline, CDR1 is SGHKS, CDR2 YYEKEE (reference sequence). The CDR3 DNA follows: TGTGCCAGCAGTCCCACAGGGCTTAGCAATCAGCCCCAGCATTTT. Protein: CASSPTGLSNQPQHF. The full variable domain, with the rest looked up from reference TRBV5-5 and TRBJ1-5, is DAGVTQSPTHLIKTRGQQVTLRCSPISGHKSVSWYQQVLGQGPQFIFQYYEKEERGRGNFPDRFSARQFPNYSSELNVNALLLGDSALYLCASSPTGLSNQPQHFGDGTRLSIL.

CDR3 sequence: CATSRFPGIGDEKLFF. The CDR3 DNA reads as TGTGCCACCAGCAGATTCCCAGGGATTGGGGACGAAAAACTGTTTTTT. This sequence joins TRBV15 and TRBJ1-4; tentative D call: TRBD1 (5 bases). The CDR3 is 16 residues long. The V end lost 2 bases, the J end lost 8 bases, and 18 bases lay between the germline ends. Germline CDR1 is LNHNV and CDR2 is YYDKDF (reference sequence).

This clone was detected only once. The V gene is TRBV5-1, the J gene TRBJ1-1; no reliable D call. The CDR3 extends over 14 amino acids. V was pared by 0 bases and J by 1 base, with 7 bases between. The germline gives CDR1 SGHRS, CDR2 YFSETQ. The CDR3 region is CASSLGGGNTEAFF. DNA for the CDR3: TGCGCCAGCAGCTTGGGGGGTGGGAACACTGAAGCTTTCTTT.

The chain carries TRBV19 and TRBJ1-5, with TRBD1 matching 8 bases. Looked up from germline, CDR1 is LNHDA and CDR2 is SQIVND (reference sequence). The CDR3 totals 13 residues. V dropped 4 bases and J dropped 9; count of bases not matched to a gene: 5. The CDR3 nucleotides are TGTGCCAGTAGTAACAGGGGGGGTCGGCCCCAGCATTTT. It yields the protein CASSNRGGRPQHF.

The chain recombines TRBV3-1 (or the pseudogene TRBV3-2) with TRBJ2-3; TRBD1 aligns across 7 bases. The CDR3 consists of 15 residues. Germline V CDR1 and CDR2: LGHDT, YNNKEL (reference sequence). The V segment lost 1 base and the J segment 5 bases; nucleotides outside the gene matches: 6. CDR3 sequence reads: CASSQGQGAGDTQYF. The DNA for the CDR3 is TGTGCCAGCAGCCAAGGACAGGGTGCAGGAGATACGCAGTATTTT.

The chain has TRBV14 and TRBJ1-1, with 7 bases matching TRBD1. V lost 3 bases and J lost 11; bases outside the gene matches: 9. CDR1 and CDR2 from the germline V gene are SGHDN and FVKESK. This CDR3 has 13 amino acids. CDR3 loop: CASSQLDREDAFF. In nucleotides, the CDR3 is TGTGCCAGCAGCCAGCTTGACAGGGAGGATGCTTTCTTT. Using reference TRBV14 and TRBJ1-1 for the parts outside the CDR3, the full variable domain is EAGVTQFPSHSVIEKGQTVTLRCDPISGHDNLYWYRRVMGKEIKFLLHFVKESKQDESGMPNNRFLAERTGGTYSTLKVQPAELEDSGVYFCASSQLDREDAFFGQGTRLTVV.

The rearrangement joins TRBV7-9 to TRBJ1-6; tentative D call: TRBD1 (6 bases). The germline V gene encodes CDR1 SEHNR and CDR2 FQNEAQ (reference sequence). The CDR3 is 14 residues long. Deletions cut 5 bases from V and 9 bases from J, with 14 bases between. CDR3 in DNA: TGTGCCAGCAGCCCTGGGGGGGCCCCTTCACCCCTCCACTTT. Encoded protein: CASSPGGAPSPLHF.

The chain combines TRBV19 with TRBJ1-1; D uncertain. CDR3 length: 13 amino acids. CDR1 is LNHDA and CDR2 is SQIVND in the germline V gene (reference sequence). Between the trimmed V and J ends, which lost 1 base and 5 bases, there was a span of 8 bases. The CDR3: CASSIVAETEAFF. DNA of the CDR3: TGTGCCAGTAGTATAGTGGCGGAAACTGAAGCTTTCTTT.

The chain joins TRBV7-3 to TRBJ1-5; D ambiguous. The germline gives CDR1 SGHTA, CDR2 FQGTGA. Trimming shortened V by 2 bases and J by 7 bases, and 9 bases separated the two germline ends. The CDR3 contains 13 residues. This chain's CDR3 is CASSLYAGQPQHF. The CDR3 DNA sequence: TGTGCCAGCAGCTTATATGCGGGACAGCCCCAGCATTTT. Filled out from reference TRBV7-3 and TRBJ1-5, the complete variable domain reads GAGVSQTPSNKVTEKGKYVELRCDPISGHTALYWYRQSLGQGPEFLIYFQGTGAADDSGLPNDRFFAVRPEGSVSTLKIQRTERGDSAVYLCASSLYAGQPQHFGDGTRLSIL.

The chain couples TRBV20-1 to TRBJ1-2; D gene unclear. The CDR3 has 9 amino acids. The ends were cut back, 5 bases at V and 8 bases at J, with 6 bases in the middle. The V gene's germline CDR1 is DFQATT and CDR2 SNEGSKA (reference sequence). CDR3 region: CSALDGYTF. DNA for the CDR3: TGCAGTGCTCTTGACGGCTACACCTTC.

The chain carries TRBV5-4 and TRBJ2-3; TRBD2 matches at 12 bases. Per germline, CDR1 SGHNT and CDR2 YYREEE (reference sequence). The junction had 5 bases not matched to a gene; V was cut back by 4 bases and J by 2 bases. The CDR3 totals 16 residues. CDR3 sequence: CASSAGLAGSTDTQYF. For the CDR3, the DNA is TGTGCCAGCAGCGCCGGACTAGCGGGGTCCACAGATACGCAGTATTTT.

The chain has TRBV4-2 and TRBJ1-4; D might be TRBD1 (5 bases). The germline CDR1 and CDR2 sequences are LGHNA and YNFKEQ. The length of the CDR3 is 14 residues. V was trimmed by 0 bases and J by 7 bases, leaving 9 bases between them. CDR3 protein: CASSQELRAEKLFF. In DNA form, the CDR3 reads TGTGCCAGCAGCCAAGAACTCAGGGCTGAAAAACTGTTTTTT.

The rearrangement joins TRBV28 to TRBJ1-1, with a possible D match to TRBD1 (6 bases). Germline loops: CDR1 MDHEN, CDR2 SYDVKM. CDR3 length: 12 amino acids. V lost 5 bases, J lost 8 bases, and 12 bases lay in between. Written as DNA, the CDR3 is TGTGCCAGCAGTCCCTGGACAGAGGAAGCTTTCTTT. Protein product: CASSPWTEEAFF.

This clone was found once. The V and J genes are TRBV6-2 or TRBV6-3 and TRBJ1-1, with D possibly matching TRBD1 (5 bases). CDR1 and CDR2 (germline): MNHEY, SVGEGT. The CDR3 loop spans 15 amino acids. V was trimmed by 0 bases and J by 6 bases, leaving 14 bases between them. Here the CDR3 reads CASSYSPRGKPEAFF. The CDR3 coding sequence is TGTGCCAGCAGTTACTCTCCTCGGGGCAAACCTGAAGCTTTCTTT.

The chain recombines TRBV4-3 with TRBJ1-1, with no clear D. Trimming took 3 bases from V and 8 from J, leaving 10 bases between them. This CDR3 comprises 12 residues. CDR1 is LGHNA, CDR2 YSLEER, per germline. CDR3 sequence: CASSHTTGEAFF. The CDR3 nucleotides read TGCGCCAGCAGCCACACAACCGGGGAAGCTTTCTTT.

This clone came up once. The genes are TRBV3-1 (or the pseudogene TRBV3-2) and TRBJ1-2; D is ambiguous. V was pared by 1 base and J by 4 bases, with 10 bases between. Germline V gene lookup returns CDR1 LGHDT and CDR2 YNNKEL (reference sequence). The CDR3 sequence is 14 residues long. The CDR3 DNA reads as TGTGCCAGCAGCCAAGTGGATTCTGGCTATGGCTACACCTTC. Protein: CASSQVDSGYGYTF.

In its sample, this clone was seen many times. V usage is TRBV30 and J usage is TRBJ1-3; 8 nucleotides align to TRBD1. CDR1 GTSNPN and CDR2 SVGIG come from the germline V gene (reference sequence). V shed 1 base and J 5 bases; nucleotides not matched to a gene: 1. This CDR3 is 13 amino acids long. The CDR3 nucleotides read TGTGCCTGGAGTGGACAGGGGAGAAACACCATATATTTT. This codes for CAWSGQGRNTIYF.